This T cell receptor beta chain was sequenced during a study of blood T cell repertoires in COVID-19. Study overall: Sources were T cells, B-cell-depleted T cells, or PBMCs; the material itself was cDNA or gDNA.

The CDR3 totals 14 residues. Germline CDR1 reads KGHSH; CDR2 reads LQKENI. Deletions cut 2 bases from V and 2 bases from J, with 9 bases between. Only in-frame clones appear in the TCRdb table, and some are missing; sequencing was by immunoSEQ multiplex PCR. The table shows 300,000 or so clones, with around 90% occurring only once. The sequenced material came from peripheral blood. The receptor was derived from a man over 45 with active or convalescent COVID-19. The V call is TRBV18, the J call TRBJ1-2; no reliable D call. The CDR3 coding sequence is TGTGCCAGCTCACCAAGTTCTGAGAACTATGGCTACACCTTC. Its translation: CASSPSSENYGYTF.